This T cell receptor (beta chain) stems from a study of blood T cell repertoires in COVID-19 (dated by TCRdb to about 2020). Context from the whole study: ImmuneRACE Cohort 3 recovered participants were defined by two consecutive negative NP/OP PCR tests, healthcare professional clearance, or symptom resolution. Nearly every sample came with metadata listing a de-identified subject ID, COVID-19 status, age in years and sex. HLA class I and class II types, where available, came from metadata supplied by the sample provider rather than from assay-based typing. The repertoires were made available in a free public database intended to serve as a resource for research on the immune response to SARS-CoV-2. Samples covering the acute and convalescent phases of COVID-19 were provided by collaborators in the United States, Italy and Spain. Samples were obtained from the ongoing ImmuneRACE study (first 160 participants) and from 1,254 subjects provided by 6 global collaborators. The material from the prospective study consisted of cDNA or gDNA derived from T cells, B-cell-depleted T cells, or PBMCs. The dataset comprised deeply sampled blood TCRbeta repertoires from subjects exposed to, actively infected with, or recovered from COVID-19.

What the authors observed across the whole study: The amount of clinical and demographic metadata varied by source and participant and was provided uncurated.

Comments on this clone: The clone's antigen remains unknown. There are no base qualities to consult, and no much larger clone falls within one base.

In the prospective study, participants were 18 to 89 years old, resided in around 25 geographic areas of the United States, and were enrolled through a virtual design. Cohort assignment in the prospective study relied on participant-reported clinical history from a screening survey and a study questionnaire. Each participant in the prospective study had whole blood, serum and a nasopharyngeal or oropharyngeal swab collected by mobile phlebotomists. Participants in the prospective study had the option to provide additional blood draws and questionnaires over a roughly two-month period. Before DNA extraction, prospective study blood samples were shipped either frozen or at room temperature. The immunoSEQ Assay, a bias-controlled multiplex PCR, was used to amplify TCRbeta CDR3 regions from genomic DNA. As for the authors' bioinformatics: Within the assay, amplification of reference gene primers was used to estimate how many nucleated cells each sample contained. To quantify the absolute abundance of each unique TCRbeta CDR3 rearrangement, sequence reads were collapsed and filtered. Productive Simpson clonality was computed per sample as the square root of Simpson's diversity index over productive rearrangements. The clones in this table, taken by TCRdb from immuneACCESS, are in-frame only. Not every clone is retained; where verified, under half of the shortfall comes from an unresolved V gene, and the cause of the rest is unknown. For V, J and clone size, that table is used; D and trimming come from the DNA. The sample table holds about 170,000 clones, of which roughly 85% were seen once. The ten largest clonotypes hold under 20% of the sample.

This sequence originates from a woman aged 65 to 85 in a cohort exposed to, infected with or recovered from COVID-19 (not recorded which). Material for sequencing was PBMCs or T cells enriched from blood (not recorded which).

The CDR3 is CASSFSPYEQYF. In nucleotide form, the sequence is TGTGCCAGCAGTTTTAGCCCGTACGAGCAGTACTTC. The sequence joins TRBV12-3 or TRBV12-4 to TRBJ2-7, with no confident D gene call. Between the V and J ends, shortened by 3 bases and 4 bases respectively, the junction contains 7 bases. From the cysteine through the phenylalanine, the CDR3 covers 12 amino acids. Left in the record is the CDR3 DNA by itself, 36 bases read in frame from the first base.